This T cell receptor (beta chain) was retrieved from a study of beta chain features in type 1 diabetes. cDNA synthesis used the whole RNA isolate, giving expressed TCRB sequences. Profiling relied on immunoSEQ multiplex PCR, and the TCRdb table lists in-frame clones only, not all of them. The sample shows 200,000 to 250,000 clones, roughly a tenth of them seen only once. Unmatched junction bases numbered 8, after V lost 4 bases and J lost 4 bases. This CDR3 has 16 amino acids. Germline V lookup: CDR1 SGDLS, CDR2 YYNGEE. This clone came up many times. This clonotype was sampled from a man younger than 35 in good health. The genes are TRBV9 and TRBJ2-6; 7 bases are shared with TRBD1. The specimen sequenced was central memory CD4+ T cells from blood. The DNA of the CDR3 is TGTGCCAGCAGCCCTCGACAGGGTGAGGGGGCCAACGTCCTGACTTTC. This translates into CASSPRQGEGANVLTF.